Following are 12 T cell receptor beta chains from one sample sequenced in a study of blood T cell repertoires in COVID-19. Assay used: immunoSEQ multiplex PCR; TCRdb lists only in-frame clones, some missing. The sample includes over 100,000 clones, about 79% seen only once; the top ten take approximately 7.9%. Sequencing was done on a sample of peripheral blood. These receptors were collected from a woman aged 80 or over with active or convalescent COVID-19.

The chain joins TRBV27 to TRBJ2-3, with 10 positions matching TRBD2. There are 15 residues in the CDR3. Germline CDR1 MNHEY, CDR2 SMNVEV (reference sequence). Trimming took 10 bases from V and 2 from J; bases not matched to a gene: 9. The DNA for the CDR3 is TGTGCCATGACCACCGGGACTAGCGTCACAGATACGCAGTATTTT. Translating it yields CAMTTGTSVTDTQYF.

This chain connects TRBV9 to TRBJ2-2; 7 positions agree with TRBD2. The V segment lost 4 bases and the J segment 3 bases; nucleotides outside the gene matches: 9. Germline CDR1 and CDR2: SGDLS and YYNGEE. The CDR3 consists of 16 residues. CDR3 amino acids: CASSRLRGDDTGELFF. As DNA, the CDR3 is TGTGCCAGCAGCCGTCTTCGGGGGGACGACACCGGGGAGCTGTTTTTT.

The CDR3 region is CASSRSPGLAGGLNEQFF. CDR3 coding DNA: TGTGCCAGTAGCCGGAGTCCGGGACTAGCGGGAGGACTCAATGAGCAGTTCTTC. The chain combines TRBV19 with TRBJ2-1, with 15 bases lining up with TRBD2. Germline CDR1 LNHDA, CDR2 SQIVND (reference sequence). The CDR3 sequence is 18 residues long. V lost 6 bases, J lost 6 bases, and 12 bases stayed unmatched. Full variable domain (outside the CDR3, taken from reference TRBV19 and TRBJ2-1): DGGITQSPKYLFRKEGQNVTLSCEQNLNHDAMYWYRQDPGQGLRLIYYSQIVNDFQKGDIAEGYSVSREKKESFPLTVTSAQKNPTAFYLCASSRSPGLAGGLNEQFFGPGTRLTVL.

The CDR3 region has the DNA TGTGCCAGCAGCCAATTCGTCGAGGCCGAGCAGTACTTC. This sequence encodes CASSQFVEAEQYF. This chain links TRBV14 with TRBJ2-7; no reliable D call. Trimming pared 2 bases from V and 6 bases from J, leaving 11 bases between. This CDR3 region has 13 residues. Germline CDR1 and CDR2: SGHDN and FVKESK.

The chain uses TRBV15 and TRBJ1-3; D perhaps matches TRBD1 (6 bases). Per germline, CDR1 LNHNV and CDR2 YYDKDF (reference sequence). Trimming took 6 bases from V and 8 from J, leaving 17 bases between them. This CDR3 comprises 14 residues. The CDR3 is CATRAGGAEYTIYF. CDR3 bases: TGTGCCACCAGGGCGGGGGGCGCGGAATACACCATATATTTT.

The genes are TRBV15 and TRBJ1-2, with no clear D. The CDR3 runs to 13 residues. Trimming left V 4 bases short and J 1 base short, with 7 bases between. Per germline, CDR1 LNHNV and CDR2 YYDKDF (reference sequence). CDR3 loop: CATSMRLNYGYTF. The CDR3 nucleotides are TGTGCCACCAGCATGAGACTTAACTATGGCTACACCTTC.

CDR3 region: CASSLRELNTEAFF. CDR3 DNA sequence: TGTGCCAGTAGTTTAAGGGAGCTGAACACTGAAGCTTTCTTT. The chain is built from TRBV19 and TRBJ1-1; D gene unclear. The CDR3 has 14 amino acids. CDR1 is LNHDA and CDR2 is SQIVND in the germline V gene (reference sequence). V lost 5 bases and J 0 bases, leaving 10 bases between the germline ends.

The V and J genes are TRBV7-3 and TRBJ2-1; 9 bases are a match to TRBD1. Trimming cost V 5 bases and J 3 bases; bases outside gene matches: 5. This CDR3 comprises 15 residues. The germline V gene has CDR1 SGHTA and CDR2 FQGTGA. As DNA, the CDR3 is TGTGCCAGCAGCGGGGGGACAGGGAACTACAATGAGCAGTTCTTC. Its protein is CASSGGTGNYNEQFF. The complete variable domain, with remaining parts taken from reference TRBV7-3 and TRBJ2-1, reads GAGVSQTPSNKVTEKGKYVELRCDPISGHTALYWYRQSLGQGPEFLIYFQGTGAADDSGLPNDRFFAVRPEGSVSTLKIQRTERGDSAVYLCASSGGTGNYNEQFFGPGTRLTVL.

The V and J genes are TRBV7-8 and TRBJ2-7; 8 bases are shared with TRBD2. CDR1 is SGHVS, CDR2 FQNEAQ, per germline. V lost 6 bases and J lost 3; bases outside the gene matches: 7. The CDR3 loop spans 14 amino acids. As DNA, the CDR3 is TGTGCCAGCAGTCCAGCGGGGGTCAGCTACGAGCAGTACTTC. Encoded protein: CASSPAGVSYEQYF.

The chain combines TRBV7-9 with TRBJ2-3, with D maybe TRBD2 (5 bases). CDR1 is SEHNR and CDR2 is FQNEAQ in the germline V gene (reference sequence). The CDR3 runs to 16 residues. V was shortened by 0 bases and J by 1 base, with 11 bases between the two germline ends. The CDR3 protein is CASSLAGVLGTDTQYF. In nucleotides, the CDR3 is TGTGCCAGCAGCTTAGCGGGAGTTTTGGGCACAGATACGCAGTATTTT.

CDR3 region: CASSVRASGINEQYF. The CDR3 bases are TGTGCCAGCAGCGTTAGGGCTAGCGGGATTAACGAGCAGTACTTC. The chain carries TRBV9 and TRBJ2-7, with TRBD2 identical over 9 bases. Per germline, CDR1 SGDLS and CDR2 YYNGEE. The CDR3 contains 15 residues. V was pared by 2 bases and J by 5 bases, with 8 bases of the junction left unmatched. Drawing the rest from reference TRBV9 and TRBJ2-7, the complete variable domain is DSGVTQTPKHLITATGQRVTLRCSPRSGDLSVYWYQQSLDQGLQFLIQYYNGEERAKGNILERFSAQQFPDLHSELNLSSLELGDSALYFCASSVRASGINEQYFGPGTRLTVT.

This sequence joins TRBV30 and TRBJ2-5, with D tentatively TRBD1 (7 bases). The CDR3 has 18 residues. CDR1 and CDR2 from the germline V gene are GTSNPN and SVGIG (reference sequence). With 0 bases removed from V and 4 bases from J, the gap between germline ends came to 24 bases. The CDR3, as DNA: TGTGCCTGGAGTGTACGGAGCAGGGGGAGGTGGCTTGGAGAGACCCAGTACTTC. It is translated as CAWSVRSRGRWLGETQYF.